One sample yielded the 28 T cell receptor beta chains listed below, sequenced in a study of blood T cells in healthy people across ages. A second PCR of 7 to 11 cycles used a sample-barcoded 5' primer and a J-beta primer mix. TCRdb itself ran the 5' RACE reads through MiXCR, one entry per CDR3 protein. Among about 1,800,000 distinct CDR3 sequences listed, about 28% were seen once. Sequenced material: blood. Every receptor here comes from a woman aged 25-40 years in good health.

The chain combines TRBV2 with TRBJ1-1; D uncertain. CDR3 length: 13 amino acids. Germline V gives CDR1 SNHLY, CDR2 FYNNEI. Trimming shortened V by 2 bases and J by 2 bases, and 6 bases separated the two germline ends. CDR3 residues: CASSEQTNTEAFF. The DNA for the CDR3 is TGTGCCAGCAGTGAACAGACCAACACTGAAGCTTTCTTT.

The CDR3 DNA follows: TGTGCCAGCAGCCGCGGGGGCCTCTTCTCCTACGAGCAGTACTTC. Amino acids: CASSRGGLFSYEQYF. The J gene is TRBJ2-7, the V gene TRBV7-2; a weak D match, TRBD2 (7 bases). V shed 5 bases and J shed 0 bases, with 14 bases lying between them. Germline CDR1 SGHTA, CDR2 FQGNSA. The CDR3 has 15 residues.

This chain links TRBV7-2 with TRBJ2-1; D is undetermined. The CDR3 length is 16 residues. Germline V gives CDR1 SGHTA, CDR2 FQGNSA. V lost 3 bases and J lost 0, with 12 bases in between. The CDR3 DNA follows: TGTGCCAGCAGCTTGAAGCGACCACTCTCCTACAATGAGCAGTTCTTC. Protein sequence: CASSLKRPLSYNEQFF.

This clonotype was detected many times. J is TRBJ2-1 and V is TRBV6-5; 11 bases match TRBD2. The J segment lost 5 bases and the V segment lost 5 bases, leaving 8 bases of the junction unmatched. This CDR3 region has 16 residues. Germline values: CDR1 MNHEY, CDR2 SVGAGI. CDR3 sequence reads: CASSRTLAGVNNEQFF. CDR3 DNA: TGTGCCAGCAGTCGCACACTAGCGGGAGTTAACAATGAGCAGTTCTTC.

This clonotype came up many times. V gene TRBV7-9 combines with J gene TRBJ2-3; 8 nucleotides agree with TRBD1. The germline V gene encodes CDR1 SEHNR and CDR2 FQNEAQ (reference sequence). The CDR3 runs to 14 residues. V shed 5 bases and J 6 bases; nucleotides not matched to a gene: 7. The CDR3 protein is CASSPRDRSDTQYF. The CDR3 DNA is TGTGCCAGCAGCCCTCGGGACAGGTCGGATACGCAGTATTTT. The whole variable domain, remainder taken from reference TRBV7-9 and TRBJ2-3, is DTGVSQNPRHKITKRGQNVTFRCDPISEHNRLYWYRQTLGQGPEFLTYFQNEAQLEKSRLLSDRFSAERPKGSFSTLEIQRTEQGDSAMYLCASSPRDRSDTQYFGPGTRLTVL.

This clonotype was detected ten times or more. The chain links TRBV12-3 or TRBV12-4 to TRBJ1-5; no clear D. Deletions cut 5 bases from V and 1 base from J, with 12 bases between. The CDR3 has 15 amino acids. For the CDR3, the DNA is TGTGCCAGCAGTCAGCAGTCCGGGAGCAATCAGCCCCAGCATTTT. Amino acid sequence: CASSQQSGSNQPQHF.

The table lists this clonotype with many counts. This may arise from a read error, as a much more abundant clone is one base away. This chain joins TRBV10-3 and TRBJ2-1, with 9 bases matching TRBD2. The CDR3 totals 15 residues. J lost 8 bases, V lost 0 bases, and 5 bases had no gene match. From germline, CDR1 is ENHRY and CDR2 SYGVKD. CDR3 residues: CAISESAGGCDEQFF. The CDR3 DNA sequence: TGTGCCATCAGTGAGTCGGCGGGGGGGTGTGATGAGCAGTTCTTC.

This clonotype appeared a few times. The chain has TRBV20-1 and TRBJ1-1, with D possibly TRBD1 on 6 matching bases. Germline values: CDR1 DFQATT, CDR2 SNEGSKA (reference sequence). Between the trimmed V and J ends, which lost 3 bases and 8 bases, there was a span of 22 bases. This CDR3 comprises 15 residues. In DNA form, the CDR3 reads TGCAGTGCTAGCGGAACAGGGTCCTTCGGTTCCGAAGCTTTCTTT. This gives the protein CSASGTGSFGSEAFF.

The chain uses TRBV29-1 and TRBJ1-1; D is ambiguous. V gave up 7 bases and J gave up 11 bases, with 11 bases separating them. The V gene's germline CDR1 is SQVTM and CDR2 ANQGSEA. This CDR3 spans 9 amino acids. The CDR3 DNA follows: TGCAGCGCGGAGGGTAGTGCTTTCTTT. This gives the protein CSAEGSAFF.

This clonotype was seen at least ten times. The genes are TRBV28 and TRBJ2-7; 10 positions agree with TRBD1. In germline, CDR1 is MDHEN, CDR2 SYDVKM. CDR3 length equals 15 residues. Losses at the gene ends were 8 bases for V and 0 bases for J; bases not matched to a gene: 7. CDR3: CASVVDRGLSYEQYF. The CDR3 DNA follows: TGTGCCAGCGTCGTTGACAGGGGGCTCTCCTACGAGCAGTACTTC.

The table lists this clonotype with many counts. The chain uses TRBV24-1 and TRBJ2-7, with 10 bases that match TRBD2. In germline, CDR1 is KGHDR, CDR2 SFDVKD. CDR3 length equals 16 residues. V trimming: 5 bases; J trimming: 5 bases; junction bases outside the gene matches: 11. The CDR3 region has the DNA TGTGCCACCAGTGCTAGCGGGGGCCCTCGTAGGGACGAGCAGTACTTC. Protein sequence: CATSASGGPRRDEQYF.

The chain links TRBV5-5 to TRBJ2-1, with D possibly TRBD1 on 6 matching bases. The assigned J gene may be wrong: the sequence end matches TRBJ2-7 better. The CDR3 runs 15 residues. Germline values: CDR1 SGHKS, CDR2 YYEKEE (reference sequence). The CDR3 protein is CASTLVRGTYYEQYF. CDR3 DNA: TGTGCCAGCACCCTCGTCCGAGGGACATACTACGAGCAGTACTTC.

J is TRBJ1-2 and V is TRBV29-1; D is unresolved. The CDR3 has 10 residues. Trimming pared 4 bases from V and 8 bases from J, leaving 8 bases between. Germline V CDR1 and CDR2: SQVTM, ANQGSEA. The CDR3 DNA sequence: TGCAGCGTTGGAGGCCCCGGCTACACCTTC. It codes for CSVGGPGYTF.

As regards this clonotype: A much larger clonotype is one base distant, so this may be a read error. The CDR3 sequence is CASSSSGGVYNEQYF. As DNA, the CDR3 is TGTGCCAGCAGCTCAAGCGGGGGGGTCTACAATGAGCAGTACTTC. The chain carries TRBV7-3 and TRBJ2-7; 10 nucleotides agree with TRBD2. Unmatched junction bases numbered 10, after V lost 4 bases and J lost 7 bases. This CDR3 has 15 residues. In germline, CDR1 is SGHTA, CDR2 FQGTGA.

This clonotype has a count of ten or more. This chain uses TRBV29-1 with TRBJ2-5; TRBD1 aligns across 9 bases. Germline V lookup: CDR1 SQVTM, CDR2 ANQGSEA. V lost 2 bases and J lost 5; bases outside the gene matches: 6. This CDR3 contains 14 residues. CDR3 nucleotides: TGCAGCGTTGAACCCTGGACAGGGGACGAGACCCAGTACTTC. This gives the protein CSVEPWTGDETQYF.

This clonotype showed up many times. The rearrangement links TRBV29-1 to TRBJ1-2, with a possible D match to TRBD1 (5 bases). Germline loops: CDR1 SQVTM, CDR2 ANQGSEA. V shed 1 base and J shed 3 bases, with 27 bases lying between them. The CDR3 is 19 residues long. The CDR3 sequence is CSVEAWDAGLPGAYYGYTF. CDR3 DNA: TGCAGCGTTGAAGCCTGGGACGCGGGACTTCCTGGGGCCTACTATGGCTACACCTTC.

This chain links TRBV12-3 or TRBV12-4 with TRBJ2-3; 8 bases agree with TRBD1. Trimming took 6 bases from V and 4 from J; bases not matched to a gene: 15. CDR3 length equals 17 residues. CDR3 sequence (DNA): TGTGCCAGCAGCTTCAGGGGGCGCACAGTCCTCGCAGATACGCAGTATTTT. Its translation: CASSFRGRTVLADTQYF.

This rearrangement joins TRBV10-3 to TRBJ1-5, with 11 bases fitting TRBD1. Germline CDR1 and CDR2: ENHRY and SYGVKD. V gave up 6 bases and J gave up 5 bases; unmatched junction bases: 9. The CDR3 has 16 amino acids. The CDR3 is CAISPGQGVGDQPQHF. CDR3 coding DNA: TGTGCCATCAGCCCGGGACAGGGGGTCGGTGATCAGCCCCAGCATTTT.

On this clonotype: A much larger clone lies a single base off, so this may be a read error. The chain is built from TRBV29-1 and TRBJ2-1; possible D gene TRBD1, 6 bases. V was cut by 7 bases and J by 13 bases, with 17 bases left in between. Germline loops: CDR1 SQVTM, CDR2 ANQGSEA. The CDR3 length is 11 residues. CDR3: CSGGPEETQFF. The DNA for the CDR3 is TGCAGCGGGGGGCCGGAGGAGACCCAGTTCTTC.

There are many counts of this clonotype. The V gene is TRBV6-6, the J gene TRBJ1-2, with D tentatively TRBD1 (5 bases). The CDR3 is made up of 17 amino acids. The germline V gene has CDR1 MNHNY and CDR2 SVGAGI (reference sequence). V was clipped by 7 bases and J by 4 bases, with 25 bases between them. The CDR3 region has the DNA TGTGCCAGCAATAAAGTTTTGGGACCGACGATTAGCTATGGCTACACCTTC. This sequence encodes CASNKVLGPTISYGYTF.

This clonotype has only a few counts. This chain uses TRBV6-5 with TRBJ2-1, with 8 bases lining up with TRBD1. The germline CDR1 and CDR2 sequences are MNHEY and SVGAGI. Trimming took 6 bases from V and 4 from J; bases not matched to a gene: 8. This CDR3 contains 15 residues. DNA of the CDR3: TGTGCCAGCAGCCCGGACAGGGATACATACAATGAGCAGTTCTTC. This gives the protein CASSPDRDTYNEQFF.

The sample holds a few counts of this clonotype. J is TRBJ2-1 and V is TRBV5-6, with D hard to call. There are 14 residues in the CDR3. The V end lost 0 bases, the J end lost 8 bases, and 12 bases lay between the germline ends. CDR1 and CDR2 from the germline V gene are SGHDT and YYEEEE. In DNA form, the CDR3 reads TGTGCCAGCAGCTTGGATGCGCCTATCCATGAGCAGTTCTTC. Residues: CASSLDAPIHEQFF.

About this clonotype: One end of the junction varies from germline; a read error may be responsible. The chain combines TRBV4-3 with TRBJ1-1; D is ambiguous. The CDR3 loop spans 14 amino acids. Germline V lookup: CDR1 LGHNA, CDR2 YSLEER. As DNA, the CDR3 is TGCGCCAGCGGCCAGCGGAGTAAGGACACTGAAGCTTTCTTT. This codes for CASGQRSKDTEAFF.

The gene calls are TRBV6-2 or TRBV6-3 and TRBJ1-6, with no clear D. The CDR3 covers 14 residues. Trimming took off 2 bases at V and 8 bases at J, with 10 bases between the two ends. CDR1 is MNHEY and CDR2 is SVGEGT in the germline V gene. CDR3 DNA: TGTGCCAGCAGTTACAGTGGCAGCCATTCACCCCTCCACTTT. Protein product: CASSYSGSHSPLHF.

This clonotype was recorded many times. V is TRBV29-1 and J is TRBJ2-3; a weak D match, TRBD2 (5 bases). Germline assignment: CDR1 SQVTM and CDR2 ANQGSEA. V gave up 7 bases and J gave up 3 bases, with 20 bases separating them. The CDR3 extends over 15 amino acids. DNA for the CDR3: TGCAGCGCTTCAATCCCTTCCCCGGGAACAGATACGCAGTATTTT. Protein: CSASIPSPGTDTQYF.

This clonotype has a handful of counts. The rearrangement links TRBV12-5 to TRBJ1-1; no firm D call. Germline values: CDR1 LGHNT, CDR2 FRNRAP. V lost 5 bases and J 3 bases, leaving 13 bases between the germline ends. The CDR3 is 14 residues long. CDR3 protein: CASGLPGSDTEAFF. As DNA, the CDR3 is TGTGCTAGTGGTCTTCCTGGGTCCGACACTGAAGCTTTCTTT.

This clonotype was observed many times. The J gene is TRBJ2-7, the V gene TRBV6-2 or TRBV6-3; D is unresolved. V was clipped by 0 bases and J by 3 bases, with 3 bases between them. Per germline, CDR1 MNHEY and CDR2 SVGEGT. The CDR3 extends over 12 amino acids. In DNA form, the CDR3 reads TGTGCCAGCAGTTACTCCTACTACGAGCAGTACTTC. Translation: CASSYSYYEQYF.

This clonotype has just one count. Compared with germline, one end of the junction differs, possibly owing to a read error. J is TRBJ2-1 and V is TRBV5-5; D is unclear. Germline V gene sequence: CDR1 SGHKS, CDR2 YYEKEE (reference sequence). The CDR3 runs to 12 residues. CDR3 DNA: TGTGCCAGCAACTTGAGTTACAATGAGCAGTTCTTC. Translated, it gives CASNLSYNEQFF.